This T cell receptor (beta chain) was captured by sequencing in a study of blood T cell repertoires in COVID-19. Background on the study: PBMCs, B-cell-depleted T cells, or T cells provided the cDNA or gDNA that made up the material.

Per the study methods: The assay estimated nucleated cells by amplifying reference gene primers. Some clones are missing from TCRdb's copy, which holds only in-frame ones; the method was immunoSEQ multiplex PCR. V and J calls and clone size are those listed in that table; D and trimming were worked out from the DNA. The data hold hundreds of thousands of clones, with around four fifths observed a single time. The CDR3 has 13 residues. Trimming at V came to 5 bases and at J to 7 bases, leaving 8 bases not matched to a gene. CDR1 and CDR2 (germline): MDHEN, SYDVKM. The sequence was obtained from a woman aged 45-65 years with acute or convalescent COVID-19. The gene calls are TRBV28 and TRBJ2-7; 7 bases match TRBD2. The sequenced sample was peripheral blood. CDR3 in amino acids: CASSLGGPGEQYF. The CDR3 coding sequence is TGTGCCAGCAGTCTGGGAGGGCCGGGAGAGCAGTACTTC.